This T cell receptor (beta chain) was obtained from a study of shared clonotypes between healthy human individuals. Study-wide background: A few men and a couple of women, aged 18 to 49, were donors.

The sorted-subset replicate PCRs were given around 200 ng DNA, which is approximately 30,000 T cell genomes. Original handling: Sequence data from immunoSEQ were junction-only and lacked quality scores; consequently, filtering differed. Sequencing was performed with immunoSEQ multiplex PCR; in TCRdb, only in-frame clones are kept and a portion is missing. V and J calls and clone size follow that table, whereas D and trimming were derived from the DNA. The table records roughly 2.2 million clones, roughly 90% of them present only once. The CDR3 is 14 residues long. The junction had 7 bases not matched to a gene; V was cut back by 6 bases and J by 4 bases. Germline assignment: CDR1 MNHEY and CDR2 SVGAGI.

The V and J genes are TRBV6-5 and TRBJ1-2; 8 bases are shared with TRBD1. This clonotype was sampled from a man aged 18 to 30 in good health. Some clones in this sample may be carry-over from other donors' samples. The sequencing sample was made of naive CD4+ T cells from PBMCs. This sample's subset: CD45RA+ positively selected. The CDR3 loop is CASRPTGQAYGYTF. The CDR3 DNA reads TGTGCCAGCAGACCCACGGGACAGGCCTATGGCTACACCTTC.